This TCR beta chain was found in a study of blood T cell repertoires in COVID-19. Comments on this clone: Other DNA sequences within the sample encode an identical CDR3.

This CDR3 comprises 12 residues. Germline-derived CDR1 and CDR2 are SGHKS and YYEKEE (reference sequence). The V and J ends lost 0 bases and 7 bases respectively, with 5 bases between them. Repertoires were generated with immunoSEQ multiplex PCR, while TCRdb's copy carries only in-frame clones and drops some. The sample holds 200,000 or so clones, about nine tenths seen once. This clonotype was sampled from a woman in her 40s with acute COVID-19. The genes are TRBV5-5 and TRBJ2-1; D might be TRBD1 (5 bases). The sequencing input was PBMCs or T cells enriched from blood (not recorded which). CDR3 DNA sequence: TGTGCCAGCAGCTTGGCAGGGAATGAGCAGTTCTTC. Translated, it gives CASSLAGNEQFF.